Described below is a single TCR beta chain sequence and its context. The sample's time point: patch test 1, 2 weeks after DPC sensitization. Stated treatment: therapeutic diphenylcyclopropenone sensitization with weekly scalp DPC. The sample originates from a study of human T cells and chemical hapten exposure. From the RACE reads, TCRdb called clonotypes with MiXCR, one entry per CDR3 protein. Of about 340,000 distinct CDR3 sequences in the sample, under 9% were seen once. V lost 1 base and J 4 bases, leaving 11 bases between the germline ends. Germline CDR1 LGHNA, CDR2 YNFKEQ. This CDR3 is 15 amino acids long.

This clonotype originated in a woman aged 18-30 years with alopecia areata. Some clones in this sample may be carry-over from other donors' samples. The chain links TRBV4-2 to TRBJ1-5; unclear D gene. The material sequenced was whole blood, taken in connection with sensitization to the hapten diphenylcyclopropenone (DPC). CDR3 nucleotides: TGTGCCAGCAGCCAAGGAGGACGGTCTAATCAGCCCCAGCATTTT. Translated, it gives CASSQGGRSNQPQHF.